These T cell receptor beta chains were read from a single sample in a study of blood T cell repertoires in COVID-19. Some clones are missing from TCRdb's copy, which holds only in-frame ones; the method was immunoSEQ multiplex PCR. There are approximately 46,000 clones in the sample; 73% occur only once, and around 64% lies in the top ten. The sequenced sample was peripheral blood. Receptors originate from a man older than 75 with acute or convalescent COVID-19. CDR3s include the opening cysteine and the closing phenylalanine or tryptophan. The order of the fields is J gene, clone size, D gene, V gene, CDR3 DNA, CDR3 protein. D genes are given only for firm matches. Clone sizes are given selectively: once, few, many, or a class where the clone is expanded.

>TRBJ2-1|few|.|TRBV24-1
TGTGCCACCAGTGACCCGAGACGGGGGCAGTTCTTC
CATSDPRRGQFF
>TRBJ1-1|many|.|TRBV20-1
TGCAGTGAACGGAGGACTGAAGCTTTCTTT
CSERRTEAFF
>TRBJ1-3|once|.|TRBV6-5
TGTGCCAGCAGATTCAACTCTGGAAACACCATATATTTT
CASRFNSGNTIYF
>TRBJ2-7|.|.|TRBV19
TGTGCCAGTAGTCCGGGTCAGGGGTTCTCCTACGAGCAGTACTTC
CASSPGQGFSYEQYF
>TRBJ1-2|.|TRBD1|TRBV18
TGTGCCAGCTCACCTAGGACAGGGGAAGGCTACACCTTC
CASSPRTGEGYTF
>TRBJ2-1|.|.|TRBV29-1
TGCAGCGCCACAGTTTACAATGAGCAGTTCTTC
CSATVYNEQFF
>TRBJ1-3|.|TRBD1|TRBV2
TGTGCCAGCAGTGTTGAGACAGGGGCTGGAAACACCATATATTTT
CASSVETGAGNTIYF
>TRBJ2-7|once|.|TRBV21-1
TGTGCCAGCAGCATTTGGACTAGCGGGAGAATCTACGAGCAGTACTTC
CASSIWTSGRIYEQYF
>TRBJ2-2|.|.|TRBV6-5
TGTGCCAGCAGGTCACTAGAGACCGGGGAGCTGTTTTTT
CASRSLETGELFF
>TRBJ2-7|.|TRBD2|TRBV7-6
TGTGCCAGCAGCCCCCAACTAGCGACGGGCGAGCAGTACTTC
CASSPQLATGEQYF
>TRBJ2-2|.|.|TRBV5-6
TGTGCCAGCAGCTTGGTGGGCGTGGAGCTGTTTTTT
CASSLVGVELFF
>TRBJ1-5|.|.|TRBV28
TGTGCCAGCAGTGCGGGGAGCCAGCCCCAGCATTTT
CASSAGSQPQHF
>TRBJ2-6|.|.|TRBV18
TGTGCCAGCTCCCATGGCACAGGGGCCAACGTCCTGACTTTC
CASSHGTGANVLTF
>TRBJ2-4|.|.|TRBV5-6
TGTGCCAGCAGTTGGCAGGGGGGAAACATTCAGTACTTC
CASSWQGGNIQYF
>TRBJ2-3|.|.|TRBV7-2
TGTGCCAGCAGCTCTCTTGGAGCACCTTTCAGCACAGATACGCAGTATTTT
CASSSLGAPFSTDTQYF
>TRBJ1-6|.|TRBD1|TRBV28
TGTGCCAGCAGTCTCCCGGGACAGGGGAATTCACCCCTCCACTTT
CASSLPGQGNSPLHF
>TRBJ2-1|.|.|TRBV6-6
TGTGCCAGCACCCAGACAGCGGGCGCAGATGAGCAGTTCTTC
CASTQTAGADEQFF
>TRBJ2-2|few|TRBD1|TRBV7-9
TGTGCCAGCAGCTCTAACAGGGGTGTGCGCACCGGGGAGCTGTTTTTT
CASSSNRGVRTGELFF
>TRBJ2-1|.|.|TRBV7-9
TGTGCCAGCACCTTGCCAGGGGCCAATGAGCAGTTCTTC
CASTLPGANEQFF
>TRBJ2-2|.|TRBD1|TRBV28
TGTGCCAGCAGTTTAAGGCAGGGGGCCTGGGAGCTGTTTTTT
CASSLRQGAWELFF
>TRBJ1-2|.|.|TRBV4-3
TGCGCCAGCAGCCAAGACATCAACAGGGTATGGTATGGCTACACCTTC
CASSQDINRVWYGYTF
>TRBJ2-2|.|.|TRBV19
TGTGCCAGTACGGGCAGGGGATGGGCCGGGGAGCTGTTTTTT
CASTGRGWAGELFF